Listed here are 18 T cell receptor beta chains from one sample, sequenced in a study of T cells in Graves' hyperthyroidism and ophthalmopathy. Amplification targeted TCR beta CDR3 regions from RNA transcripts. The HTBI primer set drove a first-round RT-PCR of the TCR CDR3. TCRdb analysed the multiplex PCR reads with MiXCR anew, one entry per CDR3 protein. The table has around 570,000 distinct CDR3 sequences, about 20% seen once; the top ten hold roughly 47%. The specimen sequenced was blood. These receptors were taken from a man in his forties with Graves' ophthalmopathy.

This clonotype was seen a few times. The J gene is TRBJ1-2, the V gene TRBV30; D is undetermined. The V end was cut by 1 base, the J end by 5 bases, with 14 bases between. Germline V gene data show CDR1 as GTSNPN and CDR2 as SVGIG (reference sequence). The CDR3 sequence is 14 residues long. CDR3 DNA sequence: TGTGCCTGGAGTGATAGAGCAAGAAGGTATGGCTACACCTTC. Its translation is CAWSDRARRYGYTF.

Ten or more counts support this clonotype. CDR3 sequence: CASSLSRTSISYEQYF. CDR3 bases: TGTGCCAGCAGTTTATCAAGGACATCCATTTCCTACGAGCAGTACTTC. This rearrangement joins TRBV28 to TRBJ2-7; D may be TRBD1 (5 bases). Trimming cost V 1 base and J 1 base, with 14 bases left between them. The CDR3 extends over 16 amino acids. Per germline, CDR1 MDHEN and CDR2 SYDVKM.

This chain links TRBV18 with TRBJ2-3; D gene uncertain. The length of the CDR3 is 15 residues. Trimming took off 2 bases at V and 1 base at J, with 10 bases between the two ends. Germline-derived CDR1 and CDR2 are KGHSH and LQKENI. CDR3 nucleotide sequence: TGTGCCAGCTCACCAGGGTTTGGGGGCACAGATACGCAGTATTTT. Translating gives CASSPGFGGTDTQYF.

At least ten counts were recorded for this clonotype. The V gene is TRBV7-3, the J gene TRBJ2-1; 8 bases match TRBD2. The CDR3 is 14 residues long. Per germline, CDR1 SGHTA and CDR2 FQGTGA. V lost 1 base and J lost 5; bases outside the gene matches: 1. The CDR3 spells CASSLSGRNNEQFF. The CDR3 region has the DNA TGTGCCAGCAGCTTAAGCGGGAGGAACAATGAGCAGTTCTTC.

The V and J genes are TRBV12-3 or TRBV12-4 and TRBJ2-7, with 12 bases lining up with TRBD2. CDR3 length equals 16 residues. Trimming removed 2 bases from V and 3 bases from J; junction bases left unmatched: 5. CDR3 DNA: TGTGCCAGCAGTTTACTAGCGGGGGGGCTAATCTACGAGCAGTACTTC. It is translated as CASSLLAGGLIYEQYF.

J is TRBJ2-5 and V is TRBV20-1; 9 positions match TRBD2. The CDR3 consists of 14 residues. Trimming cost V 1 base and J 5 bases; bases outside gene matches: 5. CDR1 DFQATT and CDR2 SNEGSKA come from the germline V gene (reference sequence). In DNA form, the CDR3 reads TGCAGTGCTAGAGCGCGGGAGGGCCTCGAGACCCAGTACTTC. As protein: CSARAREGLETQYF.

The rearrangement joins TRBV4-3 to TRBJ2-1, with D possibly matching TRBD2 (5 bases). This CDR3 has 16 residues. Germline V gene sequence: CDR1 LGHNA, CDR2 YSLEER. Trimming stripped 0 bases from V and 4 bases from J, with 13 bases between. CDR3 loop: CASSQDPGMVYNEQFF. The CDR3 nucleotides are TGCGCCAGCAGCCAAGACCCGGGAATGGTTTACAATGAGCAGTTCTTC.

The chain joins TRBV2 to TRBJ1-6, with D possibly being TRBD1 (5 bases). V dropped 4 bases and J dropped 10 bases, with 17 bases sitting between them. Germline V lookup: CDR1 SNHLY, CDR2 FYNNEI. The CDR3 extends over 15 amino acids. Here the CDR3 reads CASSVARGMGSPLHF. In nucleotides, the CDR3 is TGTGCCAGCAGTGTGGCCCGGGGGATGGGATCACCCCTCCACTTT.

Details on this clonotype: Without the conserved terminal phenylalanine or tryptophan, this CDR3 likely stems from a read error. The V and J genes are TRBV5-1 and TRBJ2-5; no reliable D call. The CDR3 covers 15 residues. Germline CDR1 SGHRS, CDR2 YFSETQ. The CDR3 DNA reads as TGTGCCAGCAGCTTGGATATCCGGGTTCAAGAGACCCAGTACTCC. Translating it yields CASSLDIRVQETQYS.

The sample holds many counts of this clonotype. This chain joins TRBV20-1 and TRBJ2-1, with D uncertain. This CDR3 spans 15 amino acids. Germline V gives CDR1 DFQATT, CDR2 SNEGSKA (reference sequence). Trimming pared 0 bases from V and 2 bases from J, leaving 11 bases between. The CDR3 here is CSARDVTGPYNEQFF. The CDR3 DNA follows: TGCAGTGCTAGAGATGTAACGGGCCCCTACAATGAGCAGTTCTTC.

This clonotype came up many times. The CDR3 bases are TGTGCCAGCAGCCTCGCGGACAGGGGGTCCTACGAGCAGTACTTC. Amino acid sequence: CASSLADRGSYEQYF. The chain uses TRBV7-9 and TRBJ2-7; TRBD1 agrees at 10 bases. Germline CDR1 reads SEHNR; CDR2 reads FQNEAQ (reference sequence). The CDR3 extends over 15 amino acids. J gave up 1 base and V 5 bases, and 5 bases lay outside the gene matches.

This chain uses TRBV6-1 with TRBJ1-5; D uncertain. V was shortened by 2 bases and J by 0 bases, with 8 bases between the two germline ends. CDR3 length: 15 amino acids. CDR1 is MNHNS, CDR2 SASEGT, per germline. Here the CDR3 DNA reads TGTGCCAGCAGTGAATCCGGCGGTAGCAATCAGCCCCAGCATTTT. This sequence encodes CASSESGGSNQPQHF.

There are many counts of this clonotype. CDR3 in DNA: TGCGCCAGCAGCTTGGGGACCGCAGATGGCTACACCTTC. This sequence encodes CASSLGTADGYTF. This chain joins TRBV5-1 and TRBJ1-2; D is uncertain. This CDR3 contains 13 residues. Germline-derived CDR1 and CDR2 are SGHRS and YFSETQ. With 0 bases removed from V and 6 bases from J, the gap between germline ends came to 9 bases.

The chain employs TRBV11-2 and TRBJ2-7; 11 nucleotides align to TRBD2. From germline, CDR1 is SGHAT and CDR2 FQNNGV. The CDR3 contains 15 residues. J lost 7 bases, V lost 5 bases, and 10 bases had no gene match. In DNA form, the CDR3 reads TGTGCCAGCAGCGCCGGGACTAGCGGATGGGGGGAGCAGTACTTC. It specifies CASSAGTSGWGEQYF.

This clonotype appeared many times. V is TRBV6-1 and J is TRBJ2-7, with D possibly matching TRBD2 (5 bases). The V and J ends lost 8 bases and 2 bases respectively, with 16 bases between them. The CDR3 has 14 residues. Germline loops: CDR1 MNHNS, CDR2 SASEGT. CDR3 DNA: TGTGCCAGCCGAAGGACTTCGGGCCCCTACGAGCAGTACTTC. It translates to CASRRTSGPYEQYF.

This clonotype was seen a few times. The rearrangement links TRBV7-2 to TRBJ1-2; 9 bases match TRBD1. Trimming took 5 bases from V and 8 from J; bases not matched to a gene: 12. This CDR3 is built from 15 residues. CDR1 is SGHTA, CDR2 FQGNSA, per germline. In nucleotides, the CDR3 is TGTGCCAGCAGCCTATTCCGGACAGGGGAACGGGGCTACACCTTC. Its protein is CASSLFRTGERGYTF.

V and J are TRBV7-2 and TRBJ2-7; 10 positions match TRBD2. CDR1 and CDR2 (germline): SGHTA, FQGNSA. V dropped 0 bases and J dropped 7; count of bases not matched to a gene: 18. The CDR3 runs 19 residues. DNA of the CDR3: TGTGCCAGCAGCTTAGCCACTACAAGGACTAGCGGAGCCCTTTTGGAGCAGTACTTC. This translates into CASSLATTRTSGALLEQYF.

This clonotype was seen a handful of times. This rearrangement joins TRBV7-8 to TRBJ2-1, with 8 bases identical to TRBD2. V dropped 4 bases and J dropped 7; count of bases not matched to a gene: 12. Looked up from germline, CDR1 is SGHVS and CDR2 is FQNEAQ. The length of the CDR3 is 16 residues. The CDR3: CASSSRAGVGGNEQFF. The CDR3 DNA follows: TGTGCCAGCAGCTCTAGAGCGGGAGTCGGGGGGAATGAGCAGTTCTTC. The full variable domain, in which reference TRBV7-8 and TRBJ2-1 provide the parts outside the CDR3, is GAGVSQSPRYKVAKRGQDVALRCDPISGHVSLFWYQQALGQGPEFLTYFQNEAQLDKSGLPSDRFFAERPEGSVSTLKIQRTQQEDSAVYLCASSSRAGVGGNEQFFGPGTRLTVL.